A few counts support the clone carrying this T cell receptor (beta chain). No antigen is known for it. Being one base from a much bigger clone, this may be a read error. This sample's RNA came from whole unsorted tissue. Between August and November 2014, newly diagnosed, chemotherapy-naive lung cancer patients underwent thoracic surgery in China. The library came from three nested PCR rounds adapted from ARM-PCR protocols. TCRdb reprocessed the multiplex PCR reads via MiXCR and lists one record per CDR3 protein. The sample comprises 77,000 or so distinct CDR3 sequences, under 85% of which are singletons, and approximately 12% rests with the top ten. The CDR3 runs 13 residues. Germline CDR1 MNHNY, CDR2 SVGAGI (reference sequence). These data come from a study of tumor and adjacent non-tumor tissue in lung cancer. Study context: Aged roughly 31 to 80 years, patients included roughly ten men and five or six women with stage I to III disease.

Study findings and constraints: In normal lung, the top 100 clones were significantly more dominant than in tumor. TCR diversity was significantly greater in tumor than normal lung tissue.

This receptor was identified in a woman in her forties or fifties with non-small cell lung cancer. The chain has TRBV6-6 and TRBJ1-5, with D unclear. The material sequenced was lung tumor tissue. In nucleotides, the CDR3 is TGTGCCAGGAGTTACTCGACGGAGGGCTCTCAGCATTTT. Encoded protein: CARSYSTEGSQHF.